These 31 T cell receptor beta chains originate from one sample sequenced in a study of STAT3 mutations in large granular lymphocyte leukemia. Assay used: immunoSEQ multiplex PCR; TCRdb lists only in-frame clones, some missing. This sample has about 8,000 clones, with about four fifths found just once. Study-level results: At least one immunodominant TCR beta clonotype appeared in every T-cell large granular lymphocyte leukemia patient.

These receptors have no known antigen. Sequencing was done on a sample of peripheral blood mononuclear cells. These receptors all come from a middle-aged woman with T-cell large granular lymphocyte leukemia. Some clones in this sample may be carry-over from other donors' samples.

The chain is built from TRBV18 and TRBJ1-3; TRBD1 might be the D (5 bases). Germline V CDR1 and CDR2: KGHSH, LQKENI. Trimming left V 3 bases short and J 4 bases short, with 13 bases between. This CDR3 has 15 residues. The DNA for the CDR3 is TGTGCCAGCTCACCGGGTTCAGGGAGCGGAAACACCATATATTTT. Its translation: CASSPGSGSGNTIYF.

This clone was counted between two and nine times. The chain uses TRBV2 and TRBJ1-2, with D possibly being TRBD1 (6 bases). V was cut by 2 bases and J by 4 bases, with 20 bases left in between. CDR3 size: 17 residues. CDR1 and CDR2 (germline): SNHLY, FYNNEI. In DNA, the CDR3 is TGTGCCAGCAGTGAAAGTCGAGAGTGGACAGAGTCCTATGGCTACACCTTC. Protein sequence: CASSESREWTESYGYTF.

The chain uses TRBV5-4 and TRBJ1-2; D unclear. The V gene's germline CDR1 is SGHNT and CDR2 YYREEE (reference sequence). V dropped 1 base and J dropped 2 bases, with 6 bases sitting between them. This CDR3 is 13 amino acids long. The DNA for the CDR3 is TGTGCCAGCAGCTTGCCGGAGAACTATGGCTACACCTTC. Encoded protein: CASSLPENYGYTF.

The chain carries TRBV13 and TRBJ2-1; D is unclear. The CDR3 is 12 residues long. Trimming removed 5 bases at V and 6 bases at J, with 8 bases between. From germline, CDR1 is PRHDT and CDR2 FYEKMQ (reference sequence). The CDR3 DNA reads as TGTGCCAGCAGCATTCGTCCCAATGAGCAGTTCTTC. As protein: CASSIRPNEQFF. The variable domain in full, completed from reference TRBV13 and TRBJ2-1, reads AAGVIQSPRHLIKEKRETATLKCYPIPRHDTVYWYQQGPGQDPQFLISFYEKMQSDKGSIPDRFSAQQFSDYHSELNMSSLELGDSALYFCASSIRPNEQFFGPGTRLTVL.

This clone is judged large. The chain joins TRBV6-1 to TRBJ1-4; D unresolved. The V and J ends lost 3 bases and 1 base respectively, with 9 bases between them. This CDR3 contains 15 residues. CDR1 is MNHNS and CDR2 is SASEGT in the germline V gene. The CDR3 loop reads CASSEVGGTNEKLFF. As DNA, the CDR3 is TGTGCCAGCAGTGAGGTCGGCGGAACTAATGAAAAACTGTTTTTT.

J is TRBJ2-1 and V is TRBV30; D gene unclear. With 4 bases removed from V and 5 bases from J, the gap between germline ends came to 12 bases. The CDR3 runs 13 residues. CDR1 is GTSNPN and CDR2 is SVGIG in the germline V gene (reference sequence). CDR3 coding DNA: TGTGCCTGGAAAACAGCCACGGACAATGAGCAGTTCTTC. It specifies CAWKTATDNEQFF. Together with reference TRBV30 and TRBJ2-1, the CDR3 gives the full variable domain: SQTIHQWPATLVQPVGSPLSLECTVEGTSNPNLYWYRQAAGRGLQLLFYSVGIGQISSEVPQNLSASRPQDRQFILSSKKLLLSDSGFYLCAWKTATDNEQFFGPGTRLTVL.

The V call is TRBV27, the J call TRBJ2-7, with 8 bases matching TRBD2. CDR1 is MNHEY and CDR2 is SMNVEV in the germline V gene (reference sequence). Trimming took 5 bases from V and 2 from J; bases not matched to a gene: 11. This CDR3 is built from 16 residues. CDR3 region: CASSPPGGGRPYEQYF. CDR3 sequence (DNA): TGTGCCAGCAGTCCCCCCGGCGGGGGGCGCCCCTACGAGCAGTACTTC.

The gene calls are TRBV30 and TRBJ2-1; D remains ambiguous. Trimming left V 5 bases short and J 2 bases short, with 10 bases between. The CDR3 runs to 13 residues. Looked up from germline, CDR1 is GTSNPN and CDR2 is SVGIG (reference sequence). The CDR3 nucleotides read TGTGCCTGGGTAGGATTAGCCTACAATGAGCAGTTCTTC. Translation gives CAWVGLAYNEQFF.

This clone was counted only a few times. The gene calls are TRBV5-1 and TRBJ1-2; D call uncertain. The CDR3 covers 11 residues. Germline CDR1 and CDR2: SGHRS and YFSETQ. V dropped 4 bases and J dropped 8 bases, with 9 bases sitting between them. The CDR3 nucleotides are TGCGCCAGCAGCGATTTGGGGGGCTACACCTTC. Protein: CASSDLGGYTF.

V and J are TRBV7-9 and TRBJ1-1; 7 bases agree with TRBD1. The junction had 8 bases not matched to a gene; V was cut back by 6 bases and J by 1 base. The CDR3 is made up of 15 amino acids. Germline V gene sequence: CDR1 SEHNR, CDR2 FQNEAQ (reference sequence). In DNA form, the CDR3 reads TGTGCCAGCAGGGGAAACAGACAGGGGAACACTGAAGCTTTCTTT. This codes for CASRGNRQGNTEAFF.

The chain is built from TRBV18 and TRBJ1-3; D perhaps matches TRBD1 (6 bases). The CDR3 sequence is 13 residues long. Germline V gene lookup returns CDR1 KGHSH and CDR2 LQKENI. Deletions cut 3 bases from V and 6 bases from J, with 9 bases between. CDR3 protein: CASSPRGENTIYF. Written as DNA, the CDR3 is TGTGCCAGCTCACCGAGGGGGGAAAACACCATATATTTT. Filled out from reference TRBV18 and TRBJ1-3, the complete variable domain reads NAGVMQNPRHLVRRRGQEARLRCSPMKGHSHVYWYRQLPEEGLKFMVYLQKENIIDESGMPKERFSAEFPKEGPSILRIQQVVRGDSAAYFCASSPRGENTIYFGEGSWLTVV.

The rearrangement joins TRBV25-1 to TRBJ2-7; D uncertain. The length of the CDR3 is 13 residues. Trimming took 2 bases from V and 2 from J, leaving 7 bases between them. Looked up from germline, CDR1 is MGHDK and CDR2 is SYGVNS. CDR3 amino acids: CASSEGSPYEQYF. CDR3 DNA sequence: TGTGCCAGCAGTGAAGGTTCCCCCTACGAGCAGTACTTC.

The chain recombines TRBV18 with TRBJ1-2, with D hard to call. Germline lookup yields CDR1 KGHSH and CDR2 LQKENI. There are 13 residues in the CDR3. Trimming cost V 2 bases and J 4 bases, with 8 bases left between them. The CDR3 reads CASSPGGRYGYTF. CDR3 bases: TGTGCCAGCTCACCAGGCGGGCGCTATGGCTACACCTTC.

The rearrangement uses TRBV7-2 and TRBJ2-7; D gene uncertain. The CDR3 is 15 amino acids. V was shortened by 3 bases and J by 1 base, with 13 bases between the two germline ends. Germline loops: CDR1 SGHTA, CDR2 FQGNSA. The CDR3, as DNA: TGTGCCAGCAGCTTGGGGTCCCTACGGTCCTACGAGCAGTACTTC. Translating gives CASSLGSLRSYEQYF.

The chain recombines TRBV30 with TRBJ2-6; the D call may be TRBD1 or TRBD2 (5 bases each). Trimming removed 2 bases at V and 0 bases at J, with 17 bases between. Germline V gene data show CDR1 as GTSNPN and CDR2 as SVGIG (reference sequence). This CDR3 has 18 amino acids. CDR3 DNA: TGTGCCTGGAGTTGGGTGTGGGACGGTGCCTCTGGGGCCAACGTCCTGACTTTC. This sequence encodes CAWSWVWDGASGANVLTF.

The V call is TRBV5-6, the J call TRBJ2-7; 8 nucleotides align to TRBD2. The CDR3 spans 14 residues. The trim removed 0 bases at V and 2 bases at J, leaving 1 base unmatched. Looked up from germline, CDR1 is SGHDT and CDR2 is YYEEEE. CDR3 DNA sequence: TGTGCCAGCAGCTTGGACGGGGGGGCCTACGAGCAGTACTTC. This codes for CASSLDGGAYEQYF.

The chain is built from TRBV5-1 and TRBJ2-5; TRBD2 matches at 7 bases. The germline CDR1 and CDR2 sequences are SGHRS and YFSETQ. J lost 2 bases, V lost 5 bases, and 9 bases had no gene match. The CDR3 has 15 residues. This chain's CDR3 is CASRGTTIVQETQYF. DNA for the CDR3: TGCGCCAGCAGGGGGACTACGATCGTACAAGAGACCCAGTACTTC.

The rearrangement links TRBV6-5 to TRBJ1-6; D might be TRBD1 (5 bases). CDR1 MNHEY and CDR2 SVGAGI come from the germline V gene. Between the trimmed V and J ends, which lost 6 bases and 7 bases, there was a span of 7 bases. CDR3 size: 12 residues. The CDR3 sequence: CASRPGNSPLHF. The CDR3 DNA follows: TGTGCCAGCAGGCCAGGGAATTCACCCCTCCACTTT.

The rearrangement joins TRBV18 to TRBJ2-3, with 10 nucleotides matching TRBD1. The CDR3 sequence is 14 residues long. The V gene end was trimmed by 5 bases and the J gene end by 5 bases; junction bases not matched to a gene: 4. CDR1 and CDR2 (germline): KGHSH, LQKENI. Here the CDR3 reads CASSTGQGRDTQYF. The CDR3 DNA sequence: TGTGCCAGCTCAACGGGACAGGGGAGAGATACGCAGTATTTT.

This clone was recorded a few times. This chain joins TRBV10-1 and TRBJ2-5; the D call may be TRBD1 or TRBD2 (6 bases each). Germline V gene sequence: CDR1 WNHNN, CDR2 SYGVQD (reference sequence). The CDR3 totals 15 residues. V was cut by 4 bases and J by 4 bases, with 16 bases left in between. CDR3 sequence reads: CASSGTTGFVETQYF. The CDR3 region has the DNA TGCGCCAGCAGTGGGACTACAGGGTTCGTAGAGACCCAGTACTTC.

Written as DNA, the CDR3 is TGCGCCAGCAGCCCTGATCCTAGCGGGGGATACAATGAGCAGTTCTTC. Protein product: CASSPDPSGGYNEQFF. V usage is TRBV5-1 and J usage is TRBJ2-1; 10 nucleotides align to TRBD2. The CDR3 consists of 16 residues. Germline trimming cut 4 bases from V and 4 bases from J; bases unmatched to any gene: 8. Germline CDR1 reads SGHRS; CDR2 reads YFSETQ.

The genes are TRBV30 and TRBJ2-5; TRBD2 aligns across 8 bases. V lost 0 bases to trimming and J lost 5 bases; unmatched junction nucleotides: 2. Per germline, CDR1 GTSNPN and CDR2 SVGIG (reference sequence). The CDR3 loop spans 13 amino acids. CDR3 DNA: TGTGCCTGGAGTGTACGGGAGGGGGAGACCCAGTACTTC. Amino acids: CAWSVREGETQYF.

This clone was picked up a small number of times. The junction shows a germline mismatch at one end, possibly a read error. J is TRBJ1-2 and V is TRBV11-3; D remains ambiguous. This CDR3 is 11 amino acids long. The V gene's germline CDR1 is SGHNT and CDR2 YENEEA. This chain's CDR3 is CASSLALGLFF. CDR3 in DNA: TGTGCCAGCAGCTTAGCCCTCGGACTTTTCTTC.

This rearrangement joins TRBV30 to TRBJ2-3; 10 bases align to TRBD2. The CDR3 contains 13 residues. The V segment lost 5 bases and the J segment 1 base; nucleotides outside the gene matches: 0. The germline V gene has CDR1 GTSNPN and CDR2 SVGIG (reference sequence). This CDR3 is CAWGTSGTDTQYF. Here the CDR3 DNA reads TGTGCCTGGGGGACTAGCGGCACAGATACGCAGTATTTT.

The chain combines TRBV4-1 with TRBJ2-7, with D tentatively TRBD1 or TRBD2 (5 bases each). The ends were cut back, 4 bases at V and 0 bases at J, with 13 bases in the middle. Germline V lookup: CDR1 MGHRA, CDR2 YSYEKL. CDR3 size: 15 residues. CDR3 sequence reads: CASSPKGRVSYEQYF. DNA of the CDR3: TGCGCCAGCAGCCCGAAGGGACGGGTCTCCTACGAGCAGTACTTC.

This chain links TRBV30 with TRBJ1-2; a weak D match, TRBD1 (5 bases). CDR1 and CDR2 (germline): GTSNPN, SVGIG (reference sequence). The CDR3 is 13 residues long. V was trimmed by 5 bases and J by 2 bases, leaving 12 bases between them. The CDR3 region has the DNA TGTGCCTGGGTAACCCGGGGGAACTATGGCTACACCTTC. It yields the protein CAWVTRGNYGYTF. The whole variable domain, remainder taken from reference TRBV30 and TRBJ1-2, is SQTIHQWPATLVQPVGSPLSLECTVEGTSNPNLYWYRQAAGRGLQLLFYSVGIGQISSEVPQNLSASRPQDRQFILSSKKLLLSDSGFYLCAWVTRGNYGYTFGSGTRLTVV.

The chain uses TRBV18 and TRBJ2-7; the D is unclear. Germline V CDR1 and CDR2: KGHSH, LQKENI. This CDR3 contains 14 residues. Between the trimmed V and J ends, which lost 4 bases and 2 bases, there was a span of 12 bases. The CDR3, as DNA: TGTGCCAGCTCACGGTCTAGACGGACCTACGAGCAGTACTTC. This gives the protein CASSRSRRTYEQYF.

The chain is built from TRBV5-5 and TRBJ1-5; 9 nucleotides line up with TRBD1. The CDR3 has 15 residues. V shed 1 base and J 9 bases; nucleotides not matched to a gene: 8. Germline V gene sequence: CDR1 SGHKS, CDR2 YYEKEE (reference sequence). CDR3: CASSLRGTGFSPQHF. For the CDR3, the DNA is TGTGCCAGCAGCTTGAGGGGGACAGGGTTCTCGCCCCAGCATTTT.

This chain uses TRBV30 with TRBJ1-1; possible D gene TRBD1, 5 bases. V was shortened by 2 bases and J by 10 bases, with 14 bases between the two germline ends. This CDR3 region has 12 residues. Germline V gene lookup returns CDR1 GTSNPN and CDR2 SVGIG (reference sequence). The CDR3 region has the DNA TGTGCCTGGAGTCCCGCAGGGTCGGTAGCTTTCTTT. Its protein is CAWSPAGSVAFF. Together with reference TRBV30 and TRBJ1-1, the CDR3 gives the full variable domain: SQTIHQWPATLVQPVGSPLSLECTVEGTSNPNLYWYRQAAGRGLQLLFYSVGIGQISSEVPQNLSASRPQDRQFILSSKKLLLSDSGFYLCAWSPAGSVAFFGQGTRLTVV.

The genes are TRBV14 and TRBJ1-2; D unresolved. This CDR3 has 15 amino acids. Germline V gene lookup returns CDR1 SGHDN and CDR2 FVKESK. The germline V and J ends were trimmed by 0 bases and 2 bases, with 10 bases remaining between them. The CDR3 spells CASSQDFGRNYGYTF. CDR3 DNA sequence: TGTGCCAGCAGCCAAGATTTCGGGCGGAACTATGGCTACACCTTC.

This clone was counted a single time. V usage is TRBV13 and J usage is TRBJ2-1; the match to TRBD2 covers 8 bases. V shed 5 bases, J shed 6 bases, and the junction held 3 bases outside the gene matches. The CDR3 contains 13 residues. The germline V gene has CDR1 PRHDT and CDR2 FYEKMQ (reference sequence). For the CDR3, the DNA is TGTGCCAGCAGCCTCCGGGGGGGCAATGAGCAGTTCTTC. Protein product: CASSLRGGNEQFF.